The clone carrying this T cell receptor (beta chain) was picked up many times. The target antigen is unknown. A single record per CDR3 protein comes from TCRdb applying MiXCR to the 5' RACE reads. The table has approximately 240,000 distinct CDR3 sequences, 15% to 20% seen once. CDR3 length: 18 residues. CDR1 and CDR2 from the germline V gene are LGHNA and YSLEER. Trimming removed 0 bases from V and 1 base from J; junction bases left unmatched: 7. The data stem from a study of T-cell memory formation after mild COVID-19. Study-wide results and caveats: Within pre-infection memory, some responding clones were found, suggesting cross-reactive memory joined. Later expanders leaned toward CD4+, whereas clones contracting from day 15 to 85 were balanced CD4/CD8.

J is TRBJ2-3 and V is TRBV4-3; 10 positions agree with TRBD2. The sequenced sample consisted of PBMCs or a T cell subset sorted from them (not recorded which). The clonotype comes from a man younger than 35 who had mild COVID-19 (a few samples of this study predate the infection). Cell type and time point are not known. The CDR3 DNA follows: TGCGCCAGCAGCCAAGAGGCAGCGGGGGGGCTGGGCACAGATACGCAGTATTTT. Translated, it gives CASSQEAAGGLGTDTQYF.